These 8 T cell receptor beta chains were all obtained from the same sample, sequenced in a study of blood T cell repertoires in COVID-19. Only in-frame clones appear in the TCRdb table, and some are missing; sequencing was by immunoSEQ multiplex PCR. The sample carries over 350,000 clones, roughly 92% recorded once. The source material was PBMCs or T cells enriched from blood (not recorded which). All receptors derive from a middle-aged woman who had been exposed to COVID-19.

In its sample, this clone was seen a few times. The V and J genes are TRBV6-5 and TRBJ2-5; 13 nucleotides agree with TRBD2. In germline, CDR1 is MNHEY, CDR2 SVGAGI. V was pared by 11 bases and J by 5 bases, with 8 bases of the junction left unmatched. The CDR3 is 14 amino acids. The DNA of the CDR3 is TGTGCCGTAGGACTAGCGGGAGTCAGCGAGACCCAGTACTTC. It yields the protein CAVGLAGVSETQYF.

The J gene is TRBJ1-2, the V gene TRBV15; 7 bases agree with TRBD1. The CDR3 covers 17 residues. V gave up 0 bases and J gave up 2 bases; unmatched junction bases: 9. Germline CDR1 reads LNHNV; CDR2 reads YYDKDF (reference sequence). CDR3 nucleotides: TGTGCCACCAGCAGAGATTGGGGATCGACAGGGAACTATGGCTACACCTTC. This encodes CATSRDWGSTGNYGYTF.

J is TRBJ2-3 and V is TRBV24-1, with 7 bases lining up with TRBD2. This CDR3 has 19 residues. Trimming removed 9 bases from V and 1 base from J; junction bases left unmatched: 21. Germline V gene sequence: CDR1 KGHDR, CDR2 SFDVKD. CDR3 residues: CATSSTGPAGFRGTDTQYF. The CDR3 region has the DNA TGTGCCACCTCCTCAACCGGGCCAGCGGGATTTCGAGGCACAGATACGCAGTATTTT.

The V call is TRBV11-1, the J call TRBJ1-3; D is unresolved. The CDR3 has 13 amino acids. V dropped 5 bases and J dropped 2 bases, with 7 bases sitting between them. CDR1 is SGHAT, CDR2 FQDESV, per germline (reference sequence). This chain's CDR3 is CASSRTTGNTIYF. CDR3 nucleotide sequence: TGTGCCAGCAGCCGGACTACTGGAAACACCATATATTTT.

CDR3 sequence reads: CASGFETGGDGYTF. The CDR3 coding sequence is TGTGCTAGTGGTTTCGAGACAGGGGGTGATGGCTACACCTTC. J is TRBJ1-2 and V is TRBV12-5; 9 bases agree with TRBD1. The V and J ends lost 3 bases and 6 bases, in that order; junction bases with no gene match: 5. Germline V gives CDR1 LGHNT, CDR2 FRNRAP. The CDR3 covers 14 residues. The variable domain in full, with the rest retrieved from reference TRBV12-5 and TRBJ1-2, is DARVTQTPRHKVTEMGQEVTMRCQPILGHNTVFWYRQTMMQGLELLAYFRNRAPLDDSGMPKDRFSAEMPDATLATLKIQPSEPRDSAVYFCASGFETGGDGYTFGSGTRLTVV.

The rearrangement joins TRBV12-3 or TRBV12-4 to TRBJ1-1; the D gene is possibly TRBD1 (6 bases). The CDR3 extends over 13 amino acids. Trimming stripped 5 bases from V and 10 bases from J, with 17 bases between. CDR3 sequence: CASSPTGPLVAFF. The CDR3 region has the DNA TGTGCCAGCAGTCCTACAGGGCCCCTAGTAGCTTTCTTT.

The chain couples TRBV2 to TRBJ2-7; perhaps TRBD1 as D (6 bases). Germline CDR1 SNHLY, CDR2 FYNNEI. V lost 10 bases and J 4 bases, leaving 14 bases between the germline ends. The CDR3 runs 12 residues. For the CDR3, the DNA is TGTGCCATCGGGGACACCCAGTACGAGCAGTACTTC. This translates into CAIGDTQYEQYF.

The chain is built from TRBV3-1 (or the pseudogene TRBV3-2) and TRBJ1-2; D is possibly TRBD1 (6 bases). Germline CDR1 is LGHDT and CDR2 is YNNKEL (reference sequence). This CDR3 comprises 15 residues. V shed 7 bases and J shed 0 bases, with 15 bases lying between them. In nucleotides, the CDR3 is TGTGCCAGCAAGCTCCGACAGGCTCCTAACTATGGCTACACCTTC. This sequence encodes CASKLRQAPNYGYTF.